This T cell receptor (beta chain) derives from a study of a mutant IDH1 vaccine in newly diagnosed glioma. Germline CDR1 is LNHDA and CDR2 is SQIVND (reference sequence). Trimming left V 6 bases short and J 6 bases short, with 17 bases between. This CDR3 spans 15 amino acids. For this clone: Its antigen is as yet unknown.

Specified time point: week 5, during vaccination. The study gave 300 ug of mutant IDH1 20-mer peptide per vaccine dose, with topical imiquimod. TCRdb's copy holds only in-frame clones and misses some; the assay was immunoSEQ multiplex PCR. The sample includes 75,000 to 85,000 clones, about 91% of them seen just once. Overall study results and limits: Apparently unrelated to pseudoprogression were changes in the top peripheral T cell clonotypes.

This receptor was obtained from a woman between 50 and 59 years old with glioma. The material was PBMCs, obtained from a glioma patient whose treatment included an IDH1 peptide vaccine. V and J are TRBV19 and TRBJ2-2, with D perhaps being TRBD1 or TRBD2 (7 bases each). The CDR3 region has the DNA TGTGCCAGTAGCCCCAGGGGGGGCCGGGCCGGGGAGCTGTTTTTT. The encoded protein is CASSPRGGRAGELFF.